This is a list of T cell receptor beta chains from one sample in a study of shared clonotypes between healthy human individuals. Profiled with immunoSEQ multiplex PCR; TCRdb holds only in-frame clones, not every one. The sample consists of 1.5 million to 2.5 million clones, about 95% of them appearing once. Material: naive CD8+ T cells sorted from blood. The receptors originated from a man aged 18 to 30 in good health. Each CDR3 is given with its conserved first and last residue. D genes are given only for firm matches. Clone size is not always given. Where it is, it says once, few, many or a class for expanded clones.

TRBV7-9,-,-,TRBJ2-5,TGTGCCAGCAGCCCCCGTGGGACCTTTCAAGAGACCCAGTACTTC,CASSPRGTFQETQYF
TRBV5-1,-,-,TRBJ2-7,TGCGCCAGCAGCTTGGCGAGCCTATCCTACGAGCAGTACTTC,CASSLASLSYEQYF
TRBV5-1,TRBD1,-,TRBJ2-5,TGCGCCAGCAGCCCCAGGACAGGGCCCCAAGAGACCCAGTACTTC,CASSPRTGPQETQYF
TRBV7-9,TRBD1,-,TRBJ2-7,TGTGCCAGCAGCGCGGCGGACAGGGGGTACGAGCAGTACTTC,CASSAADRGYEQYF
TRBV4-1,TRBD2,-,TRBJ2-1,TGCGCCAGCAGCCAAGGGGCTAGCGGATACAATGAGCAGTTCTTC,CASSQGASGYNEQFF
TRBV30,-,-,TRBJ2-7,TGTGCCTGGAGTGTGGGCGGGTACGAGCAGTACTTC,CAWSVGGYEQYF
TRBV21-1,-,-,TRBJ1-2,TGTGCCAGTTCAGCAAAGAGAATGGGGACAGGGGCAGTCTATGGCTACACCTTC,CASSAKRMGTGAVYGYTF
TRBV6-1,TRBD2,once,TRBJ2-3,TGTGCCAGCAGTGAATGGACTAGCCCTATCACAGATACGCAGTATTTT,CASSEWTSPITDTQYF
TRBV7-9,-,-,TRBJ2-7,TGTGCCAGCAGCTATAATGGGGCCTACGAGCAGTACTTC,CASSYNGAYEQYF
TRBV5-1,-,-,TRBJ1-2,TGCGCCAGCAGCTTGGAAGGGGGGCTTTCTGGCTACACCTTC,CASSLEGGLSGYTF
TRBV27,-,once,TRBJ1-2,TGTGCCAGCAGTTTAGTAGGGGCGCAGGTCTATGGCTACACCTTC,CASSLVGAQVYGYTF
TRBV15,TRBD2,-,TRBJ2-3,TGTGCCACCGAAGCTTCAGGGGTAGCGGGAGTCGCAGATACGCAGTATTTT,CATEASGVAGVADTQYF
TRBV6-1,-,-,TRBJ1-1,TGTGCCAGCAGTGAAGCCTGGTCGTTTAACACTGAAGCTTTCTTT,CASSEAWSFNTEAFF
TRBV27,-,-,TRBJ1-2,TGTGCCAGCAGTCTGGGCAGGGGCTTTGATGGCTACACCTTC,CASSLGRGFDGYTF
TRBV7-9,TRBD1,-,TRBJ1-2,TGTGCCAGCAGCTTAAACCCCCTCGGGACAGGATCGGGCTACACCTTC,CASSLNPLGTGSGYTF
TRBV7-9,-,-,TRBJ1-5,TGTGCCAGCAGCTACCCTCGGGGTTCTGGTCAGCCCCAGCATTTT,CASSYPRGSGQPQHF
TRBV6-5,-,-,TRBJ2-2,TGTGCCAGCAGACACGGGGAAGGAGGACCCGGGGAGCTGTTTTTT,CASRHGEGGPGELFF
TRBV29-1,TRBD1,-,TRBJ2-7,TGCAGCGTGTCCGGGACAGGGCCCTACGAGCAGTACTTC,CSVSGTGPYEQYF
TRBV6-1,-,-,TRBJ2-7,TGTGCCAGCAGTGTGGTTAGCGAACAGGTCGGGCAGTACTTC,CASSVVSEQVGQYF
TRBV12-5,-,-,TRBJ2-5,TGTGCTAGTGGTCAGGGGGGTTCGGAGACCCAGTACTTC,CASGQGGSETQYF
TRBV5-1,-,once,TRBJ1-1,TGCGCCAGCAGCTTCCTTGGGGACACTGAAGCTTTCTTT,CASSFLGDTEAFF
TRBV6-4,-,-,TRBJ2-1,TGTGCCAGCAGTCTTTACCCCCCAACGGGGGAAAACAATGAGCAGTTCTTC,CASSLYPPTGENNEQFF
TRBV6-5,-,-,TRBJ1-2,TGTGCCAGCACTGCTGGACTCCCTAACTATGGCTACACCTTC,CASTAGLPNYGYTF
TRBV19,-,-,TRBJ2-7,TGTGCCAGTAGTATCGCCTGGGGGGCGGGCGAGCAGTACTTC,CASSIAWGAGEQYF
TRBV19,-,once,TRBJ1-5,TGTGCCAGTATAGGGACGGATAGCAATCAGCCCCAGCATTTT,CASIGTDSNQPQHF
TRBV6-5,-,-,TRBJ2-5,TGTGCCAGCAGATCTCTACAGGGGACCCAGTACTTC,CASRSLQGTQYF
TRBV5-1,TRBD2,-,TRBJ2-5,TGCGCCAGCAGCTTGGACGGACTAGCGGGAGAGATGGAGACCCAGTACTTC,CASSLDGLAGEMETQYF
TRBV5-1,-,-,TRBJ2-1,TGCGCCAGCAGCTTAGGGGCAGGGTGGGATGAGCAGTTCTTC,CASSLGAGWDEQFF
TRBV7-8,TRBD1,-,TRBJ1-2,TGTGCCAGCAGCTTAGCACAGGGGTGGGCCTATGGCTACACCTTC,CASSLAQGWAYGYTF
TRBV10-3,TRBD2,-,TRBJ2-7,TGTGCCATCAGTGAGGGGCTAGCGGGACCATACGAGCAGTACTTC,CAISEGLAGPYEQYF
TRBV9,-,-,TRBJ2-7,TGTGCCAGCAGCGCATCGGGACTGGCCCCCGAGCAGTACTTC,CASSASGLAPEQYF
TRBV10-3,-,-,TRBJ1-2,TGTGCCATCAGTGAGGAACGACCGGGACGGGACTATGGCTACACCTTC,CAISEERPGRDYGYTF
TRBV28,TRBD1,once,TRBJ1-2,TGTGCCAGCAGTTTCGGACAGGGGGCTGGGGGCTACACCTTC,CASSFGQGAGGYTF
TRBV9,-,-,TRBJ2-1,TGTGCCAGCAGCGTAGTGGAGGCTAGCGCTGAGCAGTTCTTC,CASSVVEASAEQFF
TRBV29-1,TRBD2,-,TRBJ2-1,TGCAGCGTCGGGACTAGCGGAAACAATGAGCAGTTCTTC,CSVGTSGNNEQFF
TRBV9,-,-,TRBJ2-7,TGTGCCAGCAGCGTAGAGAGGGACTGGCCCTACGAGCAGTACTTC,CASSVERDWPYEQYF
TRBV7-9,TRBD2,-,TRBJ2-1,TGTGCCAGCAGCGCCGGACTAGCGGCCCCTAATGAGCAGTTCTTC,CASSAGLAAPNEQFF
TRBV18,-,-,TRBJ2-7,TGTGCCAGCTCACCGGGCAGCTTAGCCTACGAGCAGTACTTC,CASSPGSLAYEQYF
TRBV5-4,TRBD1,-,TRBJ2-7,TGTGCCAGCAGCGTAGGGGGCGCGGGCTATGAGCAGTACTTC,CASSVGGAGYEQYF
TRBV2,TRBD2,-,TRBJ2-7,TGTGCCATCCTGCCTTCCGGGAGGAGCTCCTACGAGCAGTACTTC,CAILPSGRSSYEQYF
TRBV18,-,once,TRBJ2-2,TGTGCCAGCTCACCAGAGGGCTTCGCGAACACCGGGGAGCTGTTTTTT,CASSPEGFANTGELFF
TRBV6-5,-,-,TRBJ2-2,TGTGCCAGCAGTTATTCGGACGAGGGCACCGGGGAGCTGTTTTTT,CASSYSDEGTGELFF
TRBV4-1,-,-,TRBJ2-7,TGCGCCAGCATCGTTGGCTACGAGCAGTACTTC,CASIVGYEQYF
TRBV27,-,-,TRBJ2-7,TGTGCCAGCAGTTTGGATCAGGGACACGAGCAGTACTTC,CASSLDQGHEQYF